The rows below give T cell receptor beta chains drawn from one sample of a study of shared clonotypes between healthy human individuals. Clones were sequenced by immunoSEQ multiplex PCR, and TCRdb holds only the in-frame ones, with some missing. The table lists about 600,000 clones, about 80% of them singletons, with approximately 12% in the top ten. Sequencing used PBMCs. These receptors were taken from a woman aged 40 to 50 in good health. Some clones in this sample may be carry-over from other donors' samples. Each CDR3 is given without its conserved first and last residue. Fields, in order: clone size, V gene, J gene, CDR3 protein. Only part of the rows carry a size: once, few, many, or a class if the clone is expanded.

size: .; V: TRBV19; J: TRBJ2-2; CDR3: ASSRTGGPTTGELF
size: .; V: TRBV29-1; J: TRBJ1-1; CDR3: SGLQGVNTEAF
size: .; V: TRBV4-2; J: TRBJ1-1; CDR3: ASSQDSAANTEAF
size: .; V: TRBV7-2; J: TRBJ2-3; CDR3: ASSGTSGGKTDTQY
size: .; V: TRBV7-6; J: TRBJ2-6; CDR3: ASSPETSGANVLT
size: once; V: TRBV11-1; J: TRBJ1-5; CDR3: ASSLRGNQPQH
size: once; V: TRBV30; J: TRBJ2-6; CDR3: AWKGLVGSSGANVLT
size: .; V: TRBV28; J: TRBJ2-3; CDR3: ASRPPQGSTDTQY
size: .; V: TRBV27; J: TRBJ2-1; CDR3: ASSALGQGEYNEQF
size: .; V: TRBV28; J: TRBJ1-2; CDR3: AGGGPSGDGYT
size: .; V: TRBV5-4; J: TRBJ2-3; CDR3: ASSFARVQ